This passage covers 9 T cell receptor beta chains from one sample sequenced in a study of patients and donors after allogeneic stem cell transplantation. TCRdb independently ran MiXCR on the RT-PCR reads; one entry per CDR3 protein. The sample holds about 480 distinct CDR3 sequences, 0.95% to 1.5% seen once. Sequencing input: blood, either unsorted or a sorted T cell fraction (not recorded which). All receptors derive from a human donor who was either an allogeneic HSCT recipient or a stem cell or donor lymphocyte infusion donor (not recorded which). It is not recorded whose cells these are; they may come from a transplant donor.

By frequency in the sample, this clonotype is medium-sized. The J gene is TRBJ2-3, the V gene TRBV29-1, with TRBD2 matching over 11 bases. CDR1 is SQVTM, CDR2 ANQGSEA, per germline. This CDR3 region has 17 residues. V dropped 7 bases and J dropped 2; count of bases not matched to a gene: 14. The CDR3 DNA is TGCAGCGCAGACCTTTTTACTAGCGGGGGATTCACAGATACGCAGTATTTT. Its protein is CSADLFTSGGFTDTQYF.

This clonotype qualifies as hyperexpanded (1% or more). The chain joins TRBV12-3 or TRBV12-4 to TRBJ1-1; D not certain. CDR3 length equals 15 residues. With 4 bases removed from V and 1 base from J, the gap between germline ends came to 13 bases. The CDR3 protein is CASSSPQTGNTEAFF. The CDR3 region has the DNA TGTGCCAGCAGTTCACCTCAGACGGGGAACACTGAAGCTTTCTTT.

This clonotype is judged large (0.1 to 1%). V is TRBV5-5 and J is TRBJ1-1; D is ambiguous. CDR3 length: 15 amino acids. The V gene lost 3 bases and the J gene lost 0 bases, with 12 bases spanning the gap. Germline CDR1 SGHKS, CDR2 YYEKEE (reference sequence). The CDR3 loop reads CASSYRAGMNTEAFF. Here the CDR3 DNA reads TGTGCCAGCAGCTATAGGGCGGGCATGAACACTGAAGCTTTCTTT.

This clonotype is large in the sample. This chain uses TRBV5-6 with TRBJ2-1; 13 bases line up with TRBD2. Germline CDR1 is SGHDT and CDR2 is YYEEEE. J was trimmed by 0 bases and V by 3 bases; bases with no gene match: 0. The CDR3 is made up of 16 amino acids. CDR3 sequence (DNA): TGTGCCAGCAGCTGGACTAGCGGGAGCTCCTACAATGAGCAGTTCTTC. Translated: CASSWTSGSSYNEQFF. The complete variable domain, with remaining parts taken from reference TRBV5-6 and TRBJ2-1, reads DAGVTQSPTHLIKTRGQQVTLRCSPKSGHDTVSWYQQALGQGPQFIFQYYEEEERQRGNFPDRFSGHQFPNYSSELNVNALLLGDSALYLCASSWTSGSSYNEQFFGPGTRLTVL.

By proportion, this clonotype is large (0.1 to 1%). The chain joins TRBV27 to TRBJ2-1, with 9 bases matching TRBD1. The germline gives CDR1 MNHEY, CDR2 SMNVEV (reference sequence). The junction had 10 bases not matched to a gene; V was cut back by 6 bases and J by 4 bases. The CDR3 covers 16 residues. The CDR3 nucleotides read TGTGCCAGCAGAGGGACAGGGAGGAAGGTGTACAATGAGCAGTTCTTC. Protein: CASRGTGRKVYNEQFF.

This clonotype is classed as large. The CDR3 spells CSVDDGFIQYF. The CDR3, as DNA: TGCAGCGTTGATGACGGGTTCATTCAGTACTTC. The chain links TRBV29-1 to TRBJ2-4; no reliable D call. CDR1 SQVTM and CDR2 ANQGSEA come from the germline V gene. The CDR3 covers 11 residues. V was trimmed by 3 bases and J by 9 bases, leaving 9 bases between them.

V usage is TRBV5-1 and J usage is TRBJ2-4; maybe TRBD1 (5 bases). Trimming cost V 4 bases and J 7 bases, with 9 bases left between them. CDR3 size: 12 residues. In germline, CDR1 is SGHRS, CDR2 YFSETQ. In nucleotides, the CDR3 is TGCGCCAGCAGCCACGACAGCAACATTCAGTACTTC. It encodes CASSHDSNIQYF.

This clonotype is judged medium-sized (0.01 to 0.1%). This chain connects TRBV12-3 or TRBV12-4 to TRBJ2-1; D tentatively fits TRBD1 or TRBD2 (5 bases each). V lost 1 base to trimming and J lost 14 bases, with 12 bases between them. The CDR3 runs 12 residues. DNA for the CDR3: TGTGCCAGCAGTTTAGTGGGGGAAGGGGAGTTCTTC. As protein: CASSLVGEGEFF.

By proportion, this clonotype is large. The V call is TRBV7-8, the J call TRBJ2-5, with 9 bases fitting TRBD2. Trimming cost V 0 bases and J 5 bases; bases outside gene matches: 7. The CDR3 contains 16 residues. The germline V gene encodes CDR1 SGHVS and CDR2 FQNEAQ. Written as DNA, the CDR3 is TGTGCCAGCAGCTTAGCGCTTAGCGGGGGTGGGGAGACCCAGTACTTC. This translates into CASSLALSGGGETQYF.